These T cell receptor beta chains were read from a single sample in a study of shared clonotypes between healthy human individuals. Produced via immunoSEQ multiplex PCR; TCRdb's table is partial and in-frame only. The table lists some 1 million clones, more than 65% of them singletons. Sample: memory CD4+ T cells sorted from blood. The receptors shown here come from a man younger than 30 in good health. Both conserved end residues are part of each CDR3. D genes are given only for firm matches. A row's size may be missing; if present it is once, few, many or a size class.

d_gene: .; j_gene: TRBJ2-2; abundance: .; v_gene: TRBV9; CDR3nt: TGTGCCAGCAGCGTAGGTTCCGGGGAGCTGTTTTTT; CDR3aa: CASSVGSGELFF
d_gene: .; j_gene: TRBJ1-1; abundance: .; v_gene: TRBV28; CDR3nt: TGTGCCAGCAGTTCCGGACACGCGAACACTGAAGCTTTCTTT; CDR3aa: CASSSGHANTEAFF
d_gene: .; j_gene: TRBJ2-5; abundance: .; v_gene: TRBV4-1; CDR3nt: TGCGCCAGCAGCCAAGGCAGCAAGCAAGAGACCCAGTACTTC; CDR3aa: CASSQGSKQETQYF
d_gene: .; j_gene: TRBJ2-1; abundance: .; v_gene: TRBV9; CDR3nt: TGTGCCAGCAGCCCCGCTAGGGTCCACAATGAGCAGTTCTTC; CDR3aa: CASSPARVHNEQFF
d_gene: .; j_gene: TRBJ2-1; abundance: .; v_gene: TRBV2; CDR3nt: TGTGCCAGCAGCAAGCGGTTCTCCTACAATGAGCAGTTCTTC; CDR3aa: CASSKRFSYNEQFF
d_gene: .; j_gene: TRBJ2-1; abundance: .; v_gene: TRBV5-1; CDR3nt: TGCGCCAGCAGCCGGGGGACGGCCACCTACAATGAGCAGTTCTTC; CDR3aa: CASSRGTATYNEQFF
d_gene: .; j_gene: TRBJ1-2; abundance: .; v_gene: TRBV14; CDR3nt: TGTGCCAGCAGCCAAGAGGGTTCGCAGAGGGATGGTGGCTACACCTTC; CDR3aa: CASSQEGSQRDGGYTF
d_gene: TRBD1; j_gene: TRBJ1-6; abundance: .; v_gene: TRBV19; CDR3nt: TGTGCCAGTAGCCCGGGACAGTCACCTTCACCCCTCCACTTT; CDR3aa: CASSPGQSPSPLHF
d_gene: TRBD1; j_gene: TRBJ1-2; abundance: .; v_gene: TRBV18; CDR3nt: TGTGCCAGCTCACCACGCCTGGACAGGGGGCATCTAGGCTACACCTTC; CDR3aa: CASSPRLDRGHLGYTF
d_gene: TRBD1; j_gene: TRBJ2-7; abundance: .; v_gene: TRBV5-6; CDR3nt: TGTGCCAGCAGCTTCAGCGGGACAGGGGATTACGAGCAGTACTTC; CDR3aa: CASSFSGTGDYEQYF
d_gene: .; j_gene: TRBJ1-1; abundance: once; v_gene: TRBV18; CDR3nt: TGTGCCAGCTCACCCTCCCAGGGTATGAACACTGAAGCTTTCTTT; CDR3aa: CASSPSQGMNTEAFF
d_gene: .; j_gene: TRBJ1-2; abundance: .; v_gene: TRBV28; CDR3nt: TGTGCCAGCAGTTTGGGGGGGCCTAACTATGGCTACACCTTC; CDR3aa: CASSLGGPNYGYTF
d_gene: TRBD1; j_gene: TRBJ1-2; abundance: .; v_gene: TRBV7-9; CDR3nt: TGTGCCAGCAGCTTAGGGACAGGGCATGGCTACACCTTC; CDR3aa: CASSLGTGHGYTF
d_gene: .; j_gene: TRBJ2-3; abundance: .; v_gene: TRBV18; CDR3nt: TGTGCCAGCTCACCCCTGGGTACAGGCCCCTCACCTAATACGCAGTATTTT; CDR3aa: CASSPLGTGPSPNTQYF
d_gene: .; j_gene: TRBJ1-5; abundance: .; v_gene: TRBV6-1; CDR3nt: TGTGCCAGCAATCGAAGCCCTCTGGGGGAGCAGCCCCAGCATTTT; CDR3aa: CASNRSPLGEQPQHF
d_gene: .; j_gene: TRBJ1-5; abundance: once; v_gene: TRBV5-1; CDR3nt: TGCGCCAGCAGCTTGGCCGGGGGGCCGCAGCAGCCCCAGCATTTT; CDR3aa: CASSLAGGPQQPQHF
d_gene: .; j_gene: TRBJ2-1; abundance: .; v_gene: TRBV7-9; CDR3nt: TGTGCCAGCAGCTTAGCGCAGGGGACCTACAATGAGCAGTTCTTC; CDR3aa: CASSLAQGTYNEQFF
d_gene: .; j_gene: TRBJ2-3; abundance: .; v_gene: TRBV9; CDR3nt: TGTGCCAGCAGCGTAGCCTGGTCAGATACGCAGTATTTT; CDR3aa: CASSVAWSDTQYF
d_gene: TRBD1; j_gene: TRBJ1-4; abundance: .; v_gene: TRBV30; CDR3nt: TGTGCCTGGAGTGTACAAAGGGGGCAACGTGAAAAACTGTTTTTT; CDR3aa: CAWSVQRGQREKLFF
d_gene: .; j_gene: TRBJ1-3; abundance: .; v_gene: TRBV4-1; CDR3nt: TGCGCCAGCAGCCCCCAGGGGATTGGATACACCATATATTTT; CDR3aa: CASSPQGIGYTIYF
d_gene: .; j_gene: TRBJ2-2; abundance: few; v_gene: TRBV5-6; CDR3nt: TGTGCCAGCAGCCTAAACACCGGGGAGCTGTTTTTT; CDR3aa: CASSLNTGELFF
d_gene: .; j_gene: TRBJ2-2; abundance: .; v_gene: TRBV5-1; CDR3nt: TGCGCCAGCAGCTTGACAGCTAACACCGGGGAGCTGTTTTTT; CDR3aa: CASSLTANTGELFF
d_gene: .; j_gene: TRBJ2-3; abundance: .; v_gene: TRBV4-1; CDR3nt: TGCGCCAGCAGCCAAGATGAGAGCAGCACAGATACGCAGTATTTT; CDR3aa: CASSQDESSTDTQYF
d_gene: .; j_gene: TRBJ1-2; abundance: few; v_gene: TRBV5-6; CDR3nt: TGTGCCAGCAGCTTGGGTTTTATAGAGGGTCCAGGCTACACCTTC; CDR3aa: CASSLGFIEGPGYTF
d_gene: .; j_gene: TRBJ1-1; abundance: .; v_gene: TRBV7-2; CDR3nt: TGTGCCAGCAGTTACAGGGTTCTAGCCGAAGCTTTCTTT; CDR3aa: CASSYRVLAEAFF
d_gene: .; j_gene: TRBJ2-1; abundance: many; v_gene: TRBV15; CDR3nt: TGTGCCACCAGCAGAGAGCGGGACATCGGCAACAAGGAGCAGTTCTTC; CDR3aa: CATSRERDIGNKEQFF
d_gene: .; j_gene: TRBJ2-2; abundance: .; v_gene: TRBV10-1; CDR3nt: TGCGCCAGCAGTAGACAGGTTGCCGGGGAGCTGTTTTTT; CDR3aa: CASSRQVAGELFF